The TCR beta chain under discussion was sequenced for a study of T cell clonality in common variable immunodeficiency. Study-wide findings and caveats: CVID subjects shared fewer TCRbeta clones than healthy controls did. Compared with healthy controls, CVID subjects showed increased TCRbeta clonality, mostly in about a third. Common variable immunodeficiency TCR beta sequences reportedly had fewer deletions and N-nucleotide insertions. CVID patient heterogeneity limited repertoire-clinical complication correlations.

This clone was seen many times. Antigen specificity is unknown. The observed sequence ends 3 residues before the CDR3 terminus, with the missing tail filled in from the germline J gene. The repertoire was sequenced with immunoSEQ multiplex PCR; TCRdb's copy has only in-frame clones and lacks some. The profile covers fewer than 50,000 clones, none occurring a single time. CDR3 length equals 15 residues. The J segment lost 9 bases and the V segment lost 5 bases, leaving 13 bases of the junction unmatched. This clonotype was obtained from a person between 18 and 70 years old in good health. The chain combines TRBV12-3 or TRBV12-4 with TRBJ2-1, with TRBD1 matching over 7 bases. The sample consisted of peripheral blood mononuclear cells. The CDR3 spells CASSINRGQVLEQFF. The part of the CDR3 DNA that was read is TGTGCCAGCAGTATAAACAGGGGCCAGGTTCTTGAG.